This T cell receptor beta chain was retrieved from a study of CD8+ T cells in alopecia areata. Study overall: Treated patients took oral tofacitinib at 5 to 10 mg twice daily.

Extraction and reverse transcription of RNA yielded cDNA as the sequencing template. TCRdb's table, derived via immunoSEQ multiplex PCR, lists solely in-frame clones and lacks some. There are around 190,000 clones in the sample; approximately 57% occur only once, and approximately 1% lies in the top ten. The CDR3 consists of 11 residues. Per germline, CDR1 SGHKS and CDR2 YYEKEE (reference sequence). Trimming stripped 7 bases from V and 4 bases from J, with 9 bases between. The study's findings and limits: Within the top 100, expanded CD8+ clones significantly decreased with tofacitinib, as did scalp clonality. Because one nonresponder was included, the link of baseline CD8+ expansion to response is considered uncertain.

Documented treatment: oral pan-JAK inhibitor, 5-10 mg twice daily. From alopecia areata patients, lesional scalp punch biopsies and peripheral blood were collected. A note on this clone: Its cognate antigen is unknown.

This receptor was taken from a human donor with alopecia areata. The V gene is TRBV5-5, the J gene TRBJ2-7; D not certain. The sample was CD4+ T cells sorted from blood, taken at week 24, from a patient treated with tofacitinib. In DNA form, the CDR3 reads TGTGCCAGCGGCTCCGCGTACGAGCAGTACTTC. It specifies CASGSAYEQYF. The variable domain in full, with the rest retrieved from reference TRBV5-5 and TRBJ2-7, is DAGVTQSPTHLIKTRGQQVTLRCSPISGHKSVSWYQQVLGQGPQFIFQYYEKEERGRGNFPDRFSARQFPNYSSELNVNALLLGDSALYLCASGSAYEQYFGPGTRLTVT.